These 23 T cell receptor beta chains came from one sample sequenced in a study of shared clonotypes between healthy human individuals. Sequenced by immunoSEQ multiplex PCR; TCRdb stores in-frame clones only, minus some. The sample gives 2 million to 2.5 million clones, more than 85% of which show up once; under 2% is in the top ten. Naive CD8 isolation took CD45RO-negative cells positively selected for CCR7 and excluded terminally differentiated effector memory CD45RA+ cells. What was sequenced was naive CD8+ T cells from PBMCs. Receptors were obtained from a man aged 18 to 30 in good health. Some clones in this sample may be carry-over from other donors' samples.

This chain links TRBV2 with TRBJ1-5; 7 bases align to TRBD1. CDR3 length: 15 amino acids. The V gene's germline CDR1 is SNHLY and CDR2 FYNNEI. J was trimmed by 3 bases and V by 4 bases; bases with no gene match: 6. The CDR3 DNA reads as TGTGCCAGCAGTGTCCAGGGGGGTTACAATCAGCCCCAGCATTTT. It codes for CASSVQGGYNQPQHF.

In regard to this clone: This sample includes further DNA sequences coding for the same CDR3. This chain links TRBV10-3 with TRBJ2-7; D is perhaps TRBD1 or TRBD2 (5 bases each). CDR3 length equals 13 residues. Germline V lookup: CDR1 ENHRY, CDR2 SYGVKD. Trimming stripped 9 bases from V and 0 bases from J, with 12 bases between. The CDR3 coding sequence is TGTGCCATTTCACCGGGACCCTCCTACGAGCAGTACTTC. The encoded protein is CAISPGPSYEQYF.

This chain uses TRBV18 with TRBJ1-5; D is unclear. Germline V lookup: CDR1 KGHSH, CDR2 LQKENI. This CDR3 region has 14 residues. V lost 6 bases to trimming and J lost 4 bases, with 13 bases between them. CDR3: CASSPYTGNQPQHF. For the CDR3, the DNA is TGTGCCAGCTCCCCCTACACTGGAAATCAGCCCCAGCATTTT.

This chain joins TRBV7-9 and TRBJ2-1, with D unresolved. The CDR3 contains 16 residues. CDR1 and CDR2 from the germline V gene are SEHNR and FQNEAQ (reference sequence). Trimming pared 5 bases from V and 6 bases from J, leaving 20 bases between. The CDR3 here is CASSPLGERLGNEQFF. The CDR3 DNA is TGTGCCAGCAGCCCCCTAGGTGAACGGCTGGGCAATGAGCAGTTCTTC.

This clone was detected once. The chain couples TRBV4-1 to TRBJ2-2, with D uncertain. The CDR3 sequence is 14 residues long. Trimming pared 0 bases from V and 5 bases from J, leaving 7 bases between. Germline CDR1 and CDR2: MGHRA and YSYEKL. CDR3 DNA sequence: TGCGCCAGCAGCCAAGAGCCCCTGACCGGGGAGCTGTTTTTT. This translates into CASSQEPLTGELFF.

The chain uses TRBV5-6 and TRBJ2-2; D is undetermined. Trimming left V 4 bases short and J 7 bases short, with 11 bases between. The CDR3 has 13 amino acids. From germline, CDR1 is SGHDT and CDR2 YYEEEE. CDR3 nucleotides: TGTGCCAGCAGCCTCGGTGATCACGGGGAGCTGTTTTTT. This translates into CASSLGDHGELFF.

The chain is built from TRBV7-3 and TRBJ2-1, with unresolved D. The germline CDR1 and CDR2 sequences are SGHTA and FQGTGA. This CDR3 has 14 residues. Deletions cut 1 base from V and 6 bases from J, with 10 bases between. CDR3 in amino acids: CASSLIGQGNEQFF. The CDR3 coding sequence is TGTGCCAGCAGCTTAATAGGCCAAGGCAATGAGCAGTTCTTC.

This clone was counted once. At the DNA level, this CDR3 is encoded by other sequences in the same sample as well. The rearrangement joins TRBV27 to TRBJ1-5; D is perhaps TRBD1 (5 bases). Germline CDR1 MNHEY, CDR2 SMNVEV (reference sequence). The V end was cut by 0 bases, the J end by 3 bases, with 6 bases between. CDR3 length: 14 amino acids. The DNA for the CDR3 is TGTGCCAGCAGTTTATCGGGGCTCAATCAGCCCCAGCATTTT. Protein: CASSLSGLNQPQHF.

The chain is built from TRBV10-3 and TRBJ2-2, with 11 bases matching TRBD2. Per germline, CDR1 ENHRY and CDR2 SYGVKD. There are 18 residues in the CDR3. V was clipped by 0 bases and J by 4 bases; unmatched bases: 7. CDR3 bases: TGTGCCATCAGTGAGTCGGCTAGCGGGAGGAGGGGCACCGGGGAGCTGTTTTTT. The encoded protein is CAISESASGRRGTGELFF.

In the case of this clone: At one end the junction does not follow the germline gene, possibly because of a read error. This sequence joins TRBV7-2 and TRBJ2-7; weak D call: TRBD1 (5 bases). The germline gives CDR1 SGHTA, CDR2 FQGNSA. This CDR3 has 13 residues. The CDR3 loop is CASSPGWGPISRF. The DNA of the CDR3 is TGTGCCAGCAGCCCCGGGTGGGGCCCGATTAGTCGATTC.

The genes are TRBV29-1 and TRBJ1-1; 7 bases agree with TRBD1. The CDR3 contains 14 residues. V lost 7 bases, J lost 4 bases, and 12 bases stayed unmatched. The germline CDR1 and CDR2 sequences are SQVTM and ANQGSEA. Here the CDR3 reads CSGDSPGEVTEAFF. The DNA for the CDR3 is TGCAGCGGGGACAGCCCCGGGGAAGTCACTGAAGCTTTCTTT. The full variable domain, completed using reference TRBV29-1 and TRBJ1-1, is SAVISQKPSRDICQRGTSLTIQCQVDSQVTMMFWYRQQPGQSLTLIATANQGSEATYESGFVIDKFPISRPNLTFSTLTVSNMSPEDSSIYLCSGDSPGEVTEAFFGQGTRLTVV.

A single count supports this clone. As DNA, the CDR3 is TGTGCCAGCTCACCTTATCCCGCCGGGACAATCTACGAGCAGTACTTC. This translates into CASSPYPAGTIYEQYF. This chain connects TRBV18 to TRBJ2-7; TRBD1 might be the D (6 bases). Germline V gives CDR1 KGHSH, CDR2 LQKENI. With 3 bases removed from V and 3 bases from J, the gap between germline ends came to 18 bases. The CDR3 has 16 residues. Looking up the rest from reference TRBV18 and TRBJ2-7 gives the full variable domain: NAGVMQNPRHLVRRRGQEARLRCSPMKGHSHVYWYRQLPEEGLKFMVYLQKENIIDESGMPKERFSAEFPKEGPSILRIQQVVRGDSAAYFCASSPYPAGTIYEQYFGPGTRLTVT.

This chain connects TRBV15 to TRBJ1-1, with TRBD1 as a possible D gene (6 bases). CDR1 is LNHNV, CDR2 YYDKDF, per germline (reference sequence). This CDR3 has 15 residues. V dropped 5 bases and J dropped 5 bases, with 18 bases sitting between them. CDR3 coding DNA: TGTGCCACCAGCTATCGGGGGCGCATAGGGACTGAAGCTTTCTTT. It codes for CATSYRGRIGTEAFF.

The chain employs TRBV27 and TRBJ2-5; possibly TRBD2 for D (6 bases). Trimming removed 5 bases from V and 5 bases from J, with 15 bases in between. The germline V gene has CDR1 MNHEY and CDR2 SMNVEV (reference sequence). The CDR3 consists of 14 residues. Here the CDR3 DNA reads TGTGCCAGCAGTCCCCTGGAGGGTGTGGAGACCCAGTACTTC. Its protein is CASSPLEGVETQYF.

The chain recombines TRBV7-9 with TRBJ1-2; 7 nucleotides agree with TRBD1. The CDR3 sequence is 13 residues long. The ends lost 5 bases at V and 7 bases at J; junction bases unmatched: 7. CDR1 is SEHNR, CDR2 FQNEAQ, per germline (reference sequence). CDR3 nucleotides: TGTGCCAGCAGCCCCGACAGGGTGGCTGGCTACACCTTC. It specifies CASSPDRVAGYTF.

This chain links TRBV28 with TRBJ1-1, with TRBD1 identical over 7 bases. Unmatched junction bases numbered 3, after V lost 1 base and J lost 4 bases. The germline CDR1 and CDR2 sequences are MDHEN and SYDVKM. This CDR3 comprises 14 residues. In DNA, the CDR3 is TGTGCCAGCAGTTTATTAGCAGGGGGCACTGAAGCTTTCTTT. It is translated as CASSLLAGGTEAFF.

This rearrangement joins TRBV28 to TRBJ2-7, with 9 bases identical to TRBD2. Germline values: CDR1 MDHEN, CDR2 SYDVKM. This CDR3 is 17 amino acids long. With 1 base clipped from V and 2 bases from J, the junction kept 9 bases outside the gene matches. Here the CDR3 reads CASSLSRVSSGAYEQYF. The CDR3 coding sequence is TGTGCCAGCAGTTTATCCCGAGTGTCTAGCGGGGCCTACGAGCAGTACTTC.

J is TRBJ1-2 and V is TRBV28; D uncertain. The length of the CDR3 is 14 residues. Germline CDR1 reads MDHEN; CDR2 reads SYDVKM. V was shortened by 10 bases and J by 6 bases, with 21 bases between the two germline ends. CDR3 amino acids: CATLIYRSGNGYTF. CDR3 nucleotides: TGTGCCACCCTGATATACCGGTCGGGGAATGGCTACACCTTC.

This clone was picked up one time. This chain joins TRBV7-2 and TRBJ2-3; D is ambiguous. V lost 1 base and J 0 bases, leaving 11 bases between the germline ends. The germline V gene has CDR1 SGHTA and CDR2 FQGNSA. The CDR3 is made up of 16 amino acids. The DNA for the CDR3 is TGTGCCAGCAGCTTAGGACGACCTCCTAGCACAGATACGCAGTATTTT. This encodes CASSLGRPPSTDTQYF.

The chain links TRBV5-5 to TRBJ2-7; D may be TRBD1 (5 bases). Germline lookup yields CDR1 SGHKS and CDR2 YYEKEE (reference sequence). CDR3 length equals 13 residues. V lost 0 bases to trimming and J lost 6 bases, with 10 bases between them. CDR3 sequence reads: CASSLVSQGEQYF. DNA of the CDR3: TGTGCCAGCAGCTTGGTTTCGCAGGGCGAGCAGTACTTC.

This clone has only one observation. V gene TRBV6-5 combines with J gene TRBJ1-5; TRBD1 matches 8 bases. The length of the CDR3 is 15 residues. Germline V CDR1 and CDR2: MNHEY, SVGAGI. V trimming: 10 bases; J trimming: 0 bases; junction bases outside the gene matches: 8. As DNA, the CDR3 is TGTGCCACAAGGACAGGGAAGTATAGCAATCAGCCCCAGCATTTT. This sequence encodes CATRTGKYSNQPQHF.

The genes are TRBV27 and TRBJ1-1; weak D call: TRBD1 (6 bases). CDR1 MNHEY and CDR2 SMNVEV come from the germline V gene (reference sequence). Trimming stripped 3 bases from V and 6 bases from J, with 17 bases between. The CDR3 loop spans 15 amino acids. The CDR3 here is CASSFGAGAMAEAFF. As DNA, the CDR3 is TGTGCCAGCAGTTTTGGCGCAGGGGCGATGGCTGAAGCTTTCTTT.

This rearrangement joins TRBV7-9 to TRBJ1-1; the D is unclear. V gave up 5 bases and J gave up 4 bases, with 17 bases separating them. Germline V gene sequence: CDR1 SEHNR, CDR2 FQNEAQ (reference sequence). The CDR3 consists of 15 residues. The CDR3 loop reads CASSPEGWPSTEAFF. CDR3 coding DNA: TGTGCCAGCAGCCCCGAGGGATGGCCCTCCACTGAAGCTTTCTTT.